This is a list of T cell receptor beta chains from one sample in a study of cytomegalovirus exposure and HLA in healthy donors. Using immunoSEQ multiplex PCR, the repertoire was profiled, and TCRdb retains in-frame clones only, with some absent. The sample lists approximately 210,000 clones, over 70% occurring once. Source material: PBMCs. The source is a man aged 30-40 years in good health and CMV-seronegative. The CDR3 runs from the conserved cysteine through the conserved F or W. The D gene is left open where the match is weak. Clone sizes are given selectively: once, few, many, or a class where the clone is expanded.

len	j_gene	abundance	d_gene	v_gene	CDR3nt	CDR3aa
16	TRBJ2-5	.	TRBD2	TRBV5-4	TGTGCCAGCAGCCCAAGACTAGCGCCGCCCAGGGAGACCCAGTACTTC	CASSPRLAPPRETQYF
17	TRBJ2-2	.	.	TRBV5-4	TGTGCCAGCAGCCAAGACCGGCGGCATTTTATGACCGGGGAGCTGTTTTTT	CASSQDRRHFMTGELFF
15	TRBJ2-2	.	TRBD1	TRBV27	TGTGCCAGCAGTCCCGGGACAGGGTACACCGGGGAGCTGTTTTTT	CASSPGTGYTGELFF
15	TRBJ1-2	.	TRBD1	TRBV6-5	TGTGCCAGCAGCCCCACAGGGGGCGAAGTCTATGGCTACACCTTC	CASSPTGGEVYGYTF
15	TRBJ2-7	.	TRBD2	TRBV30	TGTGCCTGGAGTTCCCTAGCGGGACCCTACTACGAGCAGTACTTC	CAWSSLAGPYYEQYF
15	TRBJ2-7	.	.	TRBV6-6	TGTGCCAGCAGCCCAACCGTCTCGGGGGCCTACGAGCAGTACTTC	CASSPTVSGAYEQYF
15	TRBJ2-5	.	TRBD1	TRBV2	TGTGCCAACGCAATGGAACAGGGGAAGGGGGAGACCCAGTACTTC	CANAMEQGKGETQYF
13	TRBJ2-3	.	.	TRBV27	TGTGCCAGCAGTGGCGGGGGCACAGATACGCAGTATTTT	CASSGGGTDTQYF
13	TRBJ1-2	once	TRBD1	TRBV19	TGTGCCAGTAGTCTATACAGGGGGCATGGCTACACCTTC	CASSLYRGHGYTF
12	TRBJ2-1	.	TRBD2	TRBV6-1	TGTGCCAGCAGGTCGACTAGCGGGGGCCCGATCTTC	CASRSTSGGPIF
15	TRBJ2-1	few	.	TRBV6-5	TGTGCCAGCAGGAAAGAGGGGCGGGACGGCAATGAGCAGTTCTTC	CASRKEGRDGNEQFF
14	TRBJ2-1	.	.	TRBV11-3	TGTGCCAGCAGCTTAGTTGCTAGCCTCAATGAGCAGTTCTTC	CASSLVASLNEQFF
13	TRBJ1-2	.	.	TRBV28	TGTGCCACGTGGGGGTCGTTGTTATTGGAGGGCACCTTC	CATWGSLLLEGTF
16	TRBJ2-7	.	.	TRBV11-3	TGTGCCAGCAGCTTAGATCAGGGGCCCACTCCTGGCGAGCAGTACTTC	CASSLDQGPTPGEQYF
14	TRBJ2-7	.	TRBD2	TRBV7-9	TGTGCCAGCAGCCCTACTAGCGGGAGTGGCGAGCAGTACTTC	CASSPTSGSGEQYF
12	TRBJ2-2	.	.	TRBV7-9	TGTGCCAGCAGCCAGGGGCCCGGGGAGCTGTTTTTT	CASSQGPGELFF
15	TRBJ2-1	.	.	TRBV28	TGTGCCAGCAGTTTATTAGGTCAGGCCTACAATGAGCAGTTCTTC	CASSLLGQAYNEQFF
15	TRBJ2-1	.	TRBD1	TRBV4-3	TGCGCCAGCAGCCGCATGACAGGGCAAGCAAATGAGCAGTTCTTC	CASSRMTGQANEQFF
15	TRBJ2-7	.	TRBD1	TRBV18	TGTGCCAGCTCACCACCTACAGGGGTGGGCCACGAGCAGTACTTC	CASSPPTGVGHEQYF
14	TRBJ2-7	.	.	TRBV27	TGTGCCAGCAGTTTAGCTCCCCCCCAGGTCGAGCAGTACTTC	CASSLAPPQVEQYF
15	TRBJ1-1	.	TRBD1	TRBV7-8	TGTGCCAGCAAACGGACAGGGGCGATGAACACTGAAGCTTTCTTT	CASKRTGAMNTEAFF
13	TRBJ2-7	.	.	TRBV18	TGTGCCAGCTCACCAACTCCCAGGGCCGAGCAGTACTTC	CASSPTPRAEQYF
15	TRBJ2-7	.	TRBD1	TRBV6-5	TGTGCCAGCAGTTCATCCGGGACAGGAATTTACGAGCAGTACTTC	CASSSSGTGIYEQYF
15	TRBJ1-3	once	.	TRBV28	TGTGCCAGCAGTCACCGTGGGGTACCGGGATACACCATATATTTT	CASSHRGVPGYTIYF
11	TRBJ2-1	.	.	TRBV5-6	TGTGCCAGCAACCTAGAGGGCGAGCAGTTCTTC	CASNLEGEQFF
13	TRBJ1-1	.	TRBD1	TRBV6-5	TGTGCCAGCAGTCGGGCAGGGGGCACTGAAGCTTTCTTT	CASSRAGGTEAFF
15	TRBJ1-2	once	.	TRBV28	TGTGCCAGCAGCCAAATAACAGCAATTAACTATGGCTACACCTTC	CASSQITAINYGYTF
14	TRBJ2-6	.	.	TRBV19	TGTGCCAGTAAAAGAGGATCTGGGGCCAACGTCCTGACTTTC	CASKRGSGANVLTF
14	TRBJ1-1	few	.	TRBV6-4	TGTGCCAGCAGTGCTTCGGGAGGGGGGGATGCAGCTTTCTTT	CASSASGGGDAAFF
15	TRBJ1-1	.	.	TRBV15	TGTGCCACCAGCAGAAGCGGACAGACGAACACTGAAGCTTTCTTT	CATSRSGQTNTEAFF
13	TRBJ2-1	.	.	TRBV21-1	TGTGCCAGCAGCAAAGCCTCGAGCAATGAGCAGTTCTTC	CASSKASSNEQFF
15	TRBJ2-2	.	TRBD1	TRBV4-1	TGCGCCAGCAGCCAAGTACAGGGGGAGGTCGGGGAGCTGTTTTTT	CASSQVQGEVGELFF
15	TRBJ2-2	.	TRBD1	TRBV11-2	TGTGCCAGCAGCCCCACGGACAGGGGGTTCGGGGAGCTGTTTTTT	CASSPTDRGFGELFF
15	TRBJ1-2	.	.	TRBV27	TGTGCCAGCAGTTCCGGCGGGTGGGCCAACTATGGCTACACCTTC	CASSSGGWANYGYTF
13	TRBJ2-7	.	.	TRBV19	TGTGCCAGTAGCGCCAGTACGACGACAGGGCAGTACTTC	CASSASTTTGQYF
13	TRBJ2-7	.	.	TRBV28	TGTGCCAGCAGTCGGGGGTGGCCCTACGAGCAGTACTTC	CASSRGWPYEQYF
14	TRBJ2-7	.	TRBD2	TRBV5-4	TGTGCCAGCAGCATAACTAGCGGGCGAGACGAGCAGTACTTC	CASSITSGRDEQYF
13	TRBJ2-1	.	TRBD1	TRBV29-1	TGCAGCGAACCGGGACAGGGGGGGAATGAGCAGTTCTTC	CSEPGQGGNEQFF
13	TRBJ1-4	.	TRBD1	TRBV27	TGTGCCAGCAGTTTCCCAGGGGGCGAAAAACTGTTTTTT	CASSFPGGEKLFF
14	TRBJ2-5	.	.	TRBV7-9	TGTGCCAGCAGCTTACGAGCGGGTGAAGAGACCCAGTACTTC	CASSLRAGEETQYF
14	TRBJ1-3	.	TRBD1	TRBV7-2	TGTGCCAGCAGCCAGGGGGTCTCTGGAAACACCATATATTTT	CASSQGVSGNTIYF
13	TRBJ1-6	.	.	TRBV6-1	TGTGCCAGCCGGGAACAGGGAGGGGCACCCCTCCACTTT	CASREQGGAPLHF
15	TRBJ2-1	.	.	TRBV7-9	TGTGCCAGCAGCTTAGTGGGTAGCGTGAACAATGAGCAGTTCTTC	CASSLVGSVNNEQFF
14	TRBJ2-1	.	.	TRBV13	TGTGCCAGCAAACGGGAGACCCACTACAATGAGCAGTTCTTC	CASKRETHYNEQFF
15	TRBJ2-7	.	TRBD2	TRBV7-2	TGTGCCAGCAGCCCGGGACGGGAGGGGTCCTACGAGCAGTACTTC	CASSPGREGSYEQYF
14	TRBJ2-2	.	.	TRBV2	TGTGCCAGTATGAATCAGGGGCTCACCGGGGAGCTGTTTTTT	CASMNQGLTGELFF
13	TRBJ1-5	.	.	TRBV18	TGTGCCAGCTCACAGGGGTATTCTCAGCCCCAGCATTTT	CASSQGYSQPQHF